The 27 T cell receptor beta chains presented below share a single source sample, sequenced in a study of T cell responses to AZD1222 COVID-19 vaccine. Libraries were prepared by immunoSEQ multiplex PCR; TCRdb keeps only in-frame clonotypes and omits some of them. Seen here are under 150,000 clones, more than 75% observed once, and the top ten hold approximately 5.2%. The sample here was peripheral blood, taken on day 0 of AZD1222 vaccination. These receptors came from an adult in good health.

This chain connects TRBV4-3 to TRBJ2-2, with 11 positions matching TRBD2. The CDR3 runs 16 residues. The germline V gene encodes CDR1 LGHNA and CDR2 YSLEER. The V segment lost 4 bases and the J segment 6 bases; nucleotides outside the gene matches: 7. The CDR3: CASSRDLAGGSGELFF. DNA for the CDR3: TGCGCCAGCAGCCGAGATCTAGCGGGAGGTTCCGGGGAGCTGTTTTTT.

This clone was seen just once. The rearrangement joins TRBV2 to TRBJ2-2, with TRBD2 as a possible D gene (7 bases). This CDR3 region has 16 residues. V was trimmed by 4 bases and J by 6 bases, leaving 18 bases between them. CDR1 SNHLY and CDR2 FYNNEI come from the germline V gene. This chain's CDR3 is CASSVEGGRIAGELFF. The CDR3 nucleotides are TGTGCCAGCAGTGTCGAGGGGGGGCGAATTGCCGGGGAGCTGTTTTTT.

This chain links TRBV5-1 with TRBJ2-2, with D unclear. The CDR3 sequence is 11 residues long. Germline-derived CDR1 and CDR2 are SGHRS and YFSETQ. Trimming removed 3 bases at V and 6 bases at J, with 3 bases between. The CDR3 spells CASSSAGELFF. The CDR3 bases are TGCGCCAGCAGCTCTGCCGGGGAGCTGTTTTTT.

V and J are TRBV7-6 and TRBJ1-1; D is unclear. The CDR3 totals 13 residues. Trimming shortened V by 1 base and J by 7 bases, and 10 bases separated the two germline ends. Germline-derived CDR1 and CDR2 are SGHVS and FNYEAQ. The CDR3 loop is CASSLGERHEAFF. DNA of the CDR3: TGTGCCAGCAGCTTAGGGGAGAGACATGAAGCTTTCTTT. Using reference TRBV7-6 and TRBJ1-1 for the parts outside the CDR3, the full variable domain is GAGVSQSPRYKVTKRGQDVALRCDPISGHVSLYWYRQALGQGPEFLTYFNYEAQQDKSGLPNDRFSAERPEGSISTLTIQRTEQRDSAMYRCASSLGERHEAFFGQGTRLTVV.

For the CDR3, the DNA is TGTGCCAGCAGTAAGCGGGGGGAAGGGGATACGCAGTATTTT. Its translation: CASSKRGEGDTQYF. The chain is built from TRBV6-4 and TRBJ2-3; 9 bases are a match to TRBD2. CDR1 and CDR2 from the germline V gene are MRHNA and SNTAGT. V shed 5 bases and J 6 bases; nucleotides not matched to a gene: 6. The CDR3 has 14 residues.

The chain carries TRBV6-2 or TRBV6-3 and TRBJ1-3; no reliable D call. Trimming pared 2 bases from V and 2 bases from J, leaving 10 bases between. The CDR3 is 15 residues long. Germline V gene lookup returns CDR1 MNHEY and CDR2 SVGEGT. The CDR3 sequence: CASSYPRAAGNTIYF. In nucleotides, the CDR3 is TGTGCCAGCAGTTACCCGAGGGCAGCTGGAAACACCATATATTTT.

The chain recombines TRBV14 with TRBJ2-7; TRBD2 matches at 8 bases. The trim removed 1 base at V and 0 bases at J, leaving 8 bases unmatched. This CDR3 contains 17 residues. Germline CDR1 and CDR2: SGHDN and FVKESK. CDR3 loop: CASSQVFAGGGSYEQYF. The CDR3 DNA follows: TGTGCCAGCAGCCAAGTTTTCGCGGGGGGAGGCTCCTACGAGCAGTACTTC.

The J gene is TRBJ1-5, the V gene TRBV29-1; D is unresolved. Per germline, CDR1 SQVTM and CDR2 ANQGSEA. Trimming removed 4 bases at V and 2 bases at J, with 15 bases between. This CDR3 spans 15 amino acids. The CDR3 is CSVVDAGLGNQPQHF. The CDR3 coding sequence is TGCAGCGTTGTGGACGCCGGGTTGGGCAATCAGCCCCAGCATTTT.

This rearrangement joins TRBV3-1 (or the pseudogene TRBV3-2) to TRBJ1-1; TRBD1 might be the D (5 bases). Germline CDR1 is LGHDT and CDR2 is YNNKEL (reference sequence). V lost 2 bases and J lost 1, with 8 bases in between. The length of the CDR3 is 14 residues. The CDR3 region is CASSQPDRNTEAFF. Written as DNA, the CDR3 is TGTGCCAGCAGCCAACCCGACAGGAACACTGAAGCTTTCTTT.

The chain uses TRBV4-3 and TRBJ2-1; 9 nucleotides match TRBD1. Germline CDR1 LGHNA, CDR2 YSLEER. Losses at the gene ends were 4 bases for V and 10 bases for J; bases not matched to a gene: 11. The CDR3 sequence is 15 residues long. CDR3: CASSLQPGQGLEQFF. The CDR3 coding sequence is TGCGCCAGCAGCCTTCAACCGGGACAGGGCCTCGAGCAGTTCTTC.

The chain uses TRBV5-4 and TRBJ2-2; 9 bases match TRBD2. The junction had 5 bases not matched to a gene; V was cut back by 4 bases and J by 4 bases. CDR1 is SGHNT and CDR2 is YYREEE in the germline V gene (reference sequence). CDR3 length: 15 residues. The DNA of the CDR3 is TGTGCCAGCAGCGCGGGAGGGCCGAGCACCGGGGAGCTGTTTTTT. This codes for CASSAGGPSTGELFF.

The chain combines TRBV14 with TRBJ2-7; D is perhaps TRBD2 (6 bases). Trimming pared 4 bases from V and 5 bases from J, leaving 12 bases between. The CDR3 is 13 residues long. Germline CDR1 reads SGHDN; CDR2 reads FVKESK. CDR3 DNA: TGTGCCAGCAGCCGGGGCGGGATCGACGAGCAGTACTTC. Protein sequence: CASSRGGIDEQYF.

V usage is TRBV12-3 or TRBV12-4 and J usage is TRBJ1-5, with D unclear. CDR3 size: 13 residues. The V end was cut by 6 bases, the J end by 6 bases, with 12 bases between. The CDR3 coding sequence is TGTGCCAGCAGCCCCCGAAGGTTTCAGCCCCAGCATTTT. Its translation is CASSPRRFQPQHF.

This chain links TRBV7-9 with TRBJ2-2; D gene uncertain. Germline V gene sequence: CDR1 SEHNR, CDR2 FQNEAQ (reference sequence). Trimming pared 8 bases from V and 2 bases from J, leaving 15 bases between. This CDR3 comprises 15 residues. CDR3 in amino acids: CASSRRLDNTGELFF. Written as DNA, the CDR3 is TGTGCCAGCTCAAGGCGCCTTGATAACACCGGGGAGCTGTTTTTT.

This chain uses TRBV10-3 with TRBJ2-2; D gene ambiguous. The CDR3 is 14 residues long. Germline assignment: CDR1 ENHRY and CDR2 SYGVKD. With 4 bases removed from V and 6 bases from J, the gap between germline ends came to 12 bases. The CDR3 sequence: CAISVEVHPGELFF. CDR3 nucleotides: TGTGCCATCAGTGTTGAAGTCCACCCCGGGGAGCTGTTTTTT.

CDR3 region: CSVGTSGGEGEQFF. In DNA form, the CDR3 reads TGCAGCGTAGGGACTAGCGGGGGGGAAGGTGAGCAGTTCTTC. This chain links TRBV29-1 with TRBJ2-1, with 16 nucleotides matching TRBD2. Looked up from germline, CDR1 is SQVTM and CDR2 is ANQGSEA. V shed 6 bases and J 9 bases; nucleotides not matched to a gene: 5. The CDR3 extends over 14 amino acids.

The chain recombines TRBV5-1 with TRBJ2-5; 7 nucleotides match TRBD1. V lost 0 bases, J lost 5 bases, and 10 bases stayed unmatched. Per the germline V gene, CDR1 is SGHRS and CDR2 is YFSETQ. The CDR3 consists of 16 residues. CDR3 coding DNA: TGCGCCAGCAGCTTGGCCGGTTACAGGGGTCGGGAGACCCAGTACTTC. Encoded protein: CASSLAGYRGRETQYF.

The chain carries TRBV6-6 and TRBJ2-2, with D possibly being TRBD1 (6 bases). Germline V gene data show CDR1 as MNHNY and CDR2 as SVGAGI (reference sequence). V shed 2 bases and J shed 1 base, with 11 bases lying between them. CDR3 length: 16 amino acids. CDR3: CASSYEAGVNTGELFF. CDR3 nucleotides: TGTGCCAGCAGTTACGAGGCAGGGGTGAACACCGGGGAGCTGTTTTTT.

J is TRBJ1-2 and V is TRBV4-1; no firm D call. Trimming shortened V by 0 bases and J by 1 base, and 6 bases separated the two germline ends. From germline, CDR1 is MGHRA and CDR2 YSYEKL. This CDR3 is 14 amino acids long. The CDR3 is CASSQESLNYGYTF. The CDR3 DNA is TGCGCCAGCAGCCAAGAATCCCTTAACTATGGCTACACCTTC.

As DNA, the CDR3 is TGTGCCACCAGTGACGTCCCCGGGGAGCTGTTTTTT. Encoded protein: CATSDVPGELFF. The genes are TRBV24-1 and TRBJ2-2; D is unresolved. The CDR3 is 12 amino acids. Trimming shortened V by 4 bases and J by 6 bases, and 5 bases separated the two germline ends. Germline CDR1 and CDR2: KGHDR and SFDVKD.

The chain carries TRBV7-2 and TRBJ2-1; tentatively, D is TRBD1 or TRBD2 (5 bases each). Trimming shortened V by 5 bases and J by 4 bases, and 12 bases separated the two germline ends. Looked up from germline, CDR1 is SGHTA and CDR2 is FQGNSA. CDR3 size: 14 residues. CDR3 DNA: TGTGCCAGCAGCCCGGGGCTCAGGTACAATGAGCAGTTCTTC. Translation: CASSPGLRYNEQFF.

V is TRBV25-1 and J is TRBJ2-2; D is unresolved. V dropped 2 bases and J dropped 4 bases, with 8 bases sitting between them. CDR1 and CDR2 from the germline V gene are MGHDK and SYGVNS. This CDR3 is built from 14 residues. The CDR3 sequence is CASSERTGTGELFF. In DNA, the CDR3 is TGTGCCAGCAGTGAACGAACGGGCACCGGGGAGCTGTTTTTT.

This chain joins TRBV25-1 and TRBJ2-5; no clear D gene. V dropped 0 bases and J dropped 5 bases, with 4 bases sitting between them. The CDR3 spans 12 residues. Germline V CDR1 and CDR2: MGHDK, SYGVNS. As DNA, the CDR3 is TGTGCCAGCAGTGAATATCAGGAGACCCAGTACTTC. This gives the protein CASSEYQETQYF.

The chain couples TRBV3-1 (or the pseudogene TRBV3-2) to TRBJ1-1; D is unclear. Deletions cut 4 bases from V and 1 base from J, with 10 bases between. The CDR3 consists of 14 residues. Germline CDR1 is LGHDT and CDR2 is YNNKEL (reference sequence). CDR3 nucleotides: TGTGCCAGCAGCCGCGTTGGCAGGAACACTGAAGCTTTCTTT. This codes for CASSRVGRNTEAFF.

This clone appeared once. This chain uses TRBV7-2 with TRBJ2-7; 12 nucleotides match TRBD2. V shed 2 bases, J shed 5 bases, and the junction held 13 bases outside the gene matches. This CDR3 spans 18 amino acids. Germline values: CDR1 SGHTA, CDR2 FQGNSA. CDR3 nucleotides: TGTGCCAGCAGCTTATATGAGGTCGGGACTAGCGGGTTTGACGAGCAGTACTTC. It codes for CASSLYEVGTSGFDEQYF.

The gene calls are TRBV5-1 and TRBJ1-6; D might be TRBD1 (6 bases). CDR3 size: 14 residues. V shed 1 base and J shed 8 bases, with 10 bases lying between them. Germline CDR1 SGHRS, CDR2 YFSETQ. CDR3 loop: CASSLTDRDSPLHF. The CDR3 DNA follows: TGCGCCAGCAGCTTGACGGACAGAGATTCACCCCTCCACTTT.

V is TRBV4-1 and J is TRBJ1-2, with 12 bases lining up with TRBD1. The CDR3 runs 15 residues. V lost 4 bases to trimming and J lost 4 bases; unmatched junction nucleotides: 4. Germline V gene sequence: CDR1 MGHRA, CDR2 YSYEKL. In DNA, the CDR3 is TGCGCCAGCAGCCTCGCGGGACAGGGGGCCTATGGCTACACCTTC. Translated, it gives CASSLAGQGAYGYTF.